This T cell receptor beta chain was recovered during a study of blood T cells in healthy people across ages. The CDR3 runs 16 residues. The V end was cut by 8 bases, the J end by 0 bases, with 17 bases between. The germline V gene has CDR1 SGHAT and CDR2 FQNNGV. With respect to this clonotype: The antigen is unknown.

The second PCR ran about 6 to 12 cycles with a sample-barcoded 5' primer and J-beta primers. TCRdb ran MiXCR on the 5' RACE reads and lists one entry per CDR3 protein. Among about 510,000 distinct CDR3 sequences, about 26% were seen once, and the ten largest hold 3.6%. Study results and limitations: One million T cells yielded diversity estimates that were considered underestimates.

This sample was also put to use in a study of T cells of mothers and their children.

The chain links TRBV11-2 to TRBJ1-3; D is ambiguous. This clonotype originated in a boy aged 2 to 10 in good health. The sample taken for sequencing was blood. CDR3 protein: CASRGGVTNSGNTIYF. The DNA of the CDR3 is TGTGCCAGCCGCGGTGGGGTGACCAACTCTGGAAACACCATATATTTT.